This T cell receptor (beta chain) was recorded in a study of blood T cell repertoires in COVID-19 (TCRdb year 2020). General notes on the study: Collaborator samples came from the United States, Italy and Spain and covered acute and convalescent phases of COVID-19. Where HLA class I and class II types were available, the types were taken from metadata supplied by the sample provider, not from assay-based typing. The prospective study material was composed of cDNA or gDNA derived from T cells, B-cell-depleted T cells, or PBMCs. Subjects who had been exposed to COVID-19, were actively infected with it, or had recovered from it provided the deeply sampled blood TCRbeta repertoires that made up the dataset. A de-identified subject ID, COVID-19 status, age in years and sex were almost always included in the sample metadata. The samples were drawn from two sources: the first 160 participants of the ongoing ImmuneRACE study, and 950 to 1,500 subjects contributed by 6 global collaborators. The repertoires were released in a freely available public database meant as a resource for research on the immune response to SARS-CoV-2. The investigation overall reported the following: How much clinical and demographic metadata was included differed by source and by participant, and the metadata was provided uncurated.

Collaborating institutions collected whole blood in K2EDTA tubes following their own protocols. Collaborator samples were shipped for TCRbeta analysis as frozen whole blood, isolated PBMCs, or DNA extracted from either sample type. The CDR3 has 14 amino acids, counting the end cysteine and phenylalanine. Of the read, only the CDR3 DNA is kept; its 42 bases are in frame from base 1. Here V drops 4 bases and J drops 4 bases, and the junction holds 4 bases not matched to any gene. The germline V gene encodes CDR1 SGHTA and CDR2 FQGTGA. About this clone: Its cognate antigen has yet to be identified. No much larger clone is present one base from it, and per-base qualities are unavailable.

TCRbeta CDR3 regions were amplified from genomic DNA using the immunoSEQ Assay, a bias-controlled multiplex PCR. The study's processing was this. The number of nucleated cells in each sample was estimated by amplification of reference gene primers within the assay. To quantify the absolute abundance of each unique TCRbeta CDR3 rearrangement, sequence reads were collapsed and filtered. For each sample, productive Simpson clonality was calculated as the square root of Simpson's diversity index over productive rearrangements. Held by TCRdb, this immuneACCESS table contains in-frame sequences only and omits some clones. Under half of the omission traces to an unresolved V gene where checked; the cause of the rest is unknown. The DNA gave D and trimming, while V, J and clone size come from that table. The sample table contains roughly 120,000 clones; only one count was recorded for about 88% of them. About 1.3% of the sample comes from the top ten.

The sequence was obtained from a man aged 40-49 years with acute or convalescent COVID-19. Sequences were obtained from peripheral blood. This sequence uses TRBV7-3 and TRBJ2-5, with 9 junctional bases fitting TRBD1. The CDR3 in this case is CASSSTGGVETQYF. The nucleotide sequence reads TGTGCCAGCAGCTCCACAGGGGGCGTAGAGACCCAGTACTTC. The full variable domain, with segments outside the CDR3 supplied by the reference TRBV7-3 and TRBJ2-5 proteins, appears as GAGVSQTPSNKVTEKGKYVELRCDPISGHTALYWYRQSLGQGPEFLIYFQGTGAADDSGLPNDRFFAVRPEGSVSTLKIQRTERGDSAVYLCASSSTGGVETQYFGPGTRLLVL.